This passage covers 21 T cell receptor beta chains from one sample sequenced in a study of T-cell reconstitution after alpha-beta-depleted transplantation in children. Preparation of the TCRbeta library involved a method that used unique molecular identifiers. TCRdb called the PCR reads again in MiXCR, with one record for every CDR3 protein. The sample gives 200,000 to 250,000 distinct CDR3 sequences, approximately 10% of which show up once; approximately 30% is in the top ten. The sequencing here drew on PBMCs, taken before TCRalphabeta/CD19-depleted stem cell transplant. These receptors came from a child under two years old with acute myeloid leukemia, due to receive a stem cell transplant.

The chain has TRBV30 and TRBJ2-7; TRBD2 is a possible D gene (6 bases). The CDR3 spans 13 residues. CDR1 is GTSNPN and CDR2 is SVGIG in the germline V gene (reference sequence). The V gene lost 2 bases and the J gene lost 3 bases, with 11 bases spanning the gap. The chain's CDR3 is CAWSNGRGYEQYF. CDR3 nucleotides: TGTGCCTGGAGTAACGGGAGAGGCTACGAGCAGTACTTC.

This clonotype was observed many times. The CDR3 DNA reads TGTGCCAGCAGCTGGGGACAGGGACAGGAGACCCAGTACTTC. This gives the protein CASSWGQGQETQYF. The V gene is TRBV5-4, the J gene TRBJ2-5; 9 bases align to TRBD1. This CDR3 is 14 amino acids long. Germline V gene data show CDR1 as SGHNT and CDR2 as YYREEE (reference sequence). V was pared by 3 bases and J by 5 bases, with 5 bases of the junction left unmatched. The whole variable domain, filled in from reference TRBV5-4 and TRBJ2-5, reads ETGVTQSPTHLIKTRGQQVTLRCSSQSGHNTVSWYQQALGQGPQFIFQYYREEENGRGNFPPRFSGLQFPNYSSELNVNALELDDSALYLCASSWGQGQETQYFGPGTRLLVL.

As concerns this clonotype: A much larger clonotype is one base distant, so this may be a read error. The chain employs TRBV12-3 or TRBV12-4 and TRBJ2-7; tentative D call: TRBD2 (5 bases). V was pared by 5 bases and J by 0 bases, with 8 bases between. This CDR3 spans 13 amino acids. CDR3 residues: CASSPDYSYEQYF. The CDR3 bases are TGTGCCAGCAGTCCCGACTACTCCTACGAGCAGTACTTC.

In this sample, this clonotype turned up many times. This rearrangement joins TRBV20-1 to TRBJ2-3, with 7 positions matching TRBD2. This CDR3 region has 15 residues. Germline loops: CDR1 DFQATT, CDR2 SNEGSKA (reference sequence). The V and J ends lost 0 bases and 0 bases, in that order; junction bases with no gene match: 3. The CDR3 nucleotides read TGCAGTGCTAGAGATACCGGGAGGAGCACAGATACGCAGTATTTT. Translation gives CSARDTGRSTDTQYF.

This clonotype was detected ten times or more. The chain uses TRBV7-8 and TRBJ2-1; no clear D gene. The V end lost 2 bases, the J end lost 6 bases, and 11 bases lay between the germline ends. Germline CDR1 reads SGHVS; CDR2 reads FQNEAQ. This CDR3 is 14 amino acids long. The chain's CDR3 is CASSLILRTNEQFF. CDR3 in DNA: TGTGCCAGCAGCTTAATATTACGGACCAATGAGCAGTTCTTC.

At least ten counts were recorded for this clonotype. The rearrangement joins TRBV5-6 to TRBJ1-2; D is perhaps TRBD1 (5 bases). This CDR3 comprises 12 residues. Per germline, CDR1 SGHDT and CDR2 YYEEEE. V was cut by 4 bases and J by 8 bases, with 12 bases left in between. CDR3 DNA sequence: TGTGCCAGCAGCCCGAGAGGGGAAGGCTACACCTTC. Amino acid sequence: CASSPRGEGYTF.

This clonotype occurred many times. CDR3: CASSLVGAGPQYF. The CDR3 DNA sequence: TGTGCCAGCAGTTTAGTGGGAGCGGGGCCGCAGTATTTT. The rearrangement uses TRBV12-3 or TRBV12-4 and TRBJ2-3; 7 bases are shared with TRBD2. CDR3 length equals 13 residues. V shed 1 base, J shed 10 bases, and the junction held 5 bases outside the gene matches.

This clonotype was recorded at least ten times. CDR3 loop: CASGQGGQPQHF. The CDR3 nucleotides read TGTGCCAGCGGTCAGGGGGGACAGCCCCAGCATTTT. The chain carries TRBV6-6 and TRBJ1-5, with 7 nucleotides matching TRBD1. Unmatched junction bases numbered 5, after V lost 8 bases and J lost 7 bases. The CDR3 consists of 12 residues. Germline V gene sequence: CDR1 MNHNY, CDR2 SVGAGI (reference sequence).

This clonotype was observed at least ten times. The chain combines TRBV4-1 with TRBJ2-7; 9 bases match TRBD2. The germline V gene has CDR1 MGHRA and CDR2 YSYEKL. Trimming took 8 bases from V and 5 from J; bases not matched to a gene: 10. The CDR3 is 14 residues long. CDR3 in DNA: TGCGCCAGCCTCGATTTAGCGGGAGACGACGAGCAGTACTTC. Encoded protein: CASLDLAGDDEQYF.

This clonotype was detected many times. V gene TRBV7-8 combines with J gene TRBJ2-3; possibly TRBD1 for D (6 bases). The CDR3 consists of 14 residues. V was shortened by 0 bases and J by 2 bases, with 6 bases between the two germline ends. Germline CDR1 and CDR2: SGHVS and FQNEAQ. CDR3 DNA sequence: TGTGCCAGCAGCTTAGCGGGACACACAGATACGCAGTATTTT. This translates into CASSLAGHTDTQYF.

This clonotype was counted at least ten times. The chain is built from TRBV2 and TRBJ2-1; D is unclear. Germline loops: CDR1 SNHLY, CDR2 FYNNEI. The CDR3 spans 15 residues. Trimming stripped 6 bases from V and 4 bases from J, with 16 bases between. CDR3 nucleotide sequence: TGTGCCAGCAGCCTCGGTCCTCCTGGTTACAATGAGCAGTTCTTC. Its protein product is CASSLGPPGYNEQFF.

At least ten counts were recorded for this clonotype. This chain joins TRBV7-2 and TRBJ2-3, with 7 bases lining up with TRBD1. V was pared by 0 bases and J by 1 base, with 7 bases of the junction left unmatched. Germline V CDR1 and CDR2: SGHTA, FQGNSA. This CDR3 spans 17 amino acids. This CDR3 is CASSLAPTGRGTDTQYF. The CDR3 nucleotides read TGTGCCAGCAGCTTAGCCCCGACAGGGCGGGGCACAGATACGCAGTATTTT.

This clonotype was seen repeatedly, ten times or more. J is TRBJ2-1 and V is TRBV20-1; no definite D call. This CDR3 has 12 amino acids. V lost 5 bases, J lost 8 bases, and 13 bases lay in between. Germline assignment: CDR1 DFQATT and CDR2 SNEGSKA (reference sequence). In DNA form, the CDR3 reads TGCAGTGCTCCAGACCCTGGTGATGAGCAGTTCTTC. Translation: CSAPDPGDEQFF.

This rearrangement joins TRBV11-2 to TRBJ2-3, with D tentatively TRBD2 (5 bases). The CDR3 runs 15 residues. V lost 2 bases, J lost 1 base, and 10 bases lay in between. CDR1 is SGHAT, CDR2 FQNNGV, per germline. The DNA for the CDR3 is TGTGCCAGCAGCTTACCGGGGATGGGCACAGATACGCAGTATTTT. It is translated as CASSLPGMGTDTQYF.

The V and J genes are TRBV11-2 and TRBJ2-5; perhaps TRBD1 as D (6 bases). This CDR3 has 15 amino acids. Between the trimmed V and J ends, which lost 3 bases and 1 base, there was a span of 12 bases. In germline, CDR1 is SGHAT, CDR2 FQNNGV. CDR3 coding DNA: TGTGCCAGCAGCTTTTTAAGGGGGTCCCAAGAGACCCAGTACTTC. Protein: CASSFLRGSQETQYF.

This clonotype occurred once. This clone may be a read error of a much larger clone one base away. The CDR3 nucleotides read TGTGCCATCAGTGAGTCAGCGGGGAGCTCCTACAATGCGCAGTTCTTC. It translates to CAISESAGSSYNAQFF. The chain links TRBV10-3 to TRBJ2-1; 7 bases agree with TRBD2. CDR3 length: 16 residues. Germline values: CDR1 ENHRY, CDR2 SYGVKD.

This clonotype was recorded many times. The chain has TRBV7-2 and TRBJ2-1; 7 bases fit TRBD2. In germline, CDR1 is SGHTA, CDR2 FQGNSA. This CDR3 region has 14 residues. Trimming at V came to 3 bases and at J to 8 bases, leaving 7 bases not matched to a gene. The CDR3 loop is CASSLQTSRDEQFF. CDR3 in DNA: TGTGCCAGCAGCTTGCAGACTAGCCGTGATGAGCAGTTCTTC.

Ten or more counts support this clonotype. CDR3 amino acids: CASSFQRSGNTIYF. Here the CDR3 DNA reads TGTGCCAGCAGCTTTCAGCGTTCTGGAAACACCATATATTTT. The chain joins TRBV7-8 to TRBJ1-3; D is ambiguous. Deletions cut 3 bases from V and 1 base from J, with 7 bases between. Germline CDR1 is SGHVS and CDR2 is FQNEAQ. The CDR3 is 14 residues long.

The chain carries TRBV28 and TRBJ2-3; TRBD2 might be the D (6 bases). The CDR3 covers 17 residues. With 6 bases removed from V and 5 bases from J, the gap between germline ends came to 24 bases. The germline V gene encodes CDR1 MDHEN and CDR2 SYDVKM. CDR3 in DNA: TGTGCCAGCAGCTCGCTAAGCGGGCGACCAGGAGTAGATACGCAGTATTTT. Translated, it gives CASSSLSGRPGVDTQYF.

This clonotype was counted ten times or more. The CDR3 DNA reads TGCAGCGTTGTCACGGATAGCAATCAGCCCCAGCATTTT. It codes for CSVVTDSNQPQHF. The rearrangement uses TRBV29-1 and TRBJ1-5; D is uncertain. Trimming pared 4 bases from V and 0 bases from J, leaving 7 bases between. This CDR3 spans 13 amino acids. Germline V gene sequence: CDR1 SQVTM, CDR2 ANQGSEA.

This clonotype was found many times. The chain joins TRBV11-2 to TRBJ1-3; 8 positions match TRBD1. This CDR3 region has 15 residues. V trimming: 3 bases; J trimming: 7 bases; junction bases outside the gene matches: 8. Germline values: CDR1 SGHAT, CDR2 FQNNGV. The CDR3 DNA follows: TGTGCCAGCAGCTTGGAACAGGGGGAGGGGAACACCATATATTTT. It yields the protein CASSLEQGEGNTIYF.